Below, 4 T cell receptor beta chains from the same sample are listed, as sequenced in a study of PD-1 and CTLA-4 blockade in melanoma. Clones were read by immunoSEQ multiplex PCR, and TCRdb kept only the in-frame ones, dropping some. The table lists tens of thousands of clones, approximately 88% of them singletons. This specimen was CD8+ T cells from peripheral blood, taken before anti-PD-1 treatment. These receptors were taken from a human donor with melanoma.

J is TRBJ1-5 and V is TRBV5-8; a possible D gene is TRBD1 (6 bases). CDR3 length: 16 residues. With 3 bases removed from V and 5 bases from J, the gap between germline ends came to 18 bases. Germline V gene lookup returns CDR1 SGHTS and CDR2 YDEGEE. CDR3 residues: CASSSPLDRGDQPQHF. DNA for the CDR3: TGTGCCAGCAGCTCCCCCTTGGATAGGGGGGATCAGCCCCAGCATTTT.

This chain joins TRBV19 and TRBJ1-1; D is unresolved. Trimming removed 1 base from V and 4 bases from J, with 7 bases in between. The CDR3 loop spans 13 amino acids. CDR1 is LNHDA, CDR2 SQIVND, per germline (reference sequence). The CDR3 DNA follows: TGTGCCAGTAGTATAGGGGCTGGCACTGAAGCTTTCTTT. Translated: CASSIGAGTEAFF.

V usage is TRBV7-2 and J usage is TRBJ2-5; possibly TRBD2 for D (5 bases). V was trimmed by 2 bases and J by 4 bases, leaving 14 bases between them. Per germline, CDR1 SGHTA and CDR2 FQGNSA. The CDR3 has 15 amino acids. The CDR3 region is CASSLYPYGGETQYF. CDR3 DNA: TGTGCCAGCAGCTTATACCCATACGGAGGAGAGACCCAGTACTTC.

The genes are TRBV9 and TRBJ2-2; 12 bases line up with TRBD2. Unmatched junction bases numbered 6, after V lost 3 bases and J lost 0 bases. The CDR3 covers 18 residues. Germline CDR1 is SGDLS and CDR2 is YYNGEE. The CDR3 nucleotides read TGTGCCAGCAGCGAGAAGACTAGCGGGGGCCCGAACACCGGGGAGCTGTTTTTT. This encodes CASSEKTSGGPNTGELFF. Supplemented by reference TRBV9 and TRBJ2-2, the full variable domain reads DSGVTQTPKHLITATGQRVTLRCSPRSGDLSVYWYQQSLDQGLQFLIQYYNGEERAKGNILERFSAQQFPDLHSELNLSSLELGDSALYFCASSEKTSGGPNTGELFFGEGSRLTVL.